The 8 T cell receptor beta chains presented below share a single source sample, sequenced in a study of cytomegalovirus exposure and HLA in healthy donors (dated by TCRdb to about 2017). Library prep was done by the immunoSEQ multiplex PCR assay. For the multiplex PCR, a mixture combining 60 forward primers for TCR Vbeta segments and 13 reverse primers for TCR Jbeta segments was used. In its TCRdb copy, this immuneACCESS table keeps in-frame sequences only and misses some clones. Where compared with another copy, unresolved V genes explain less than half of these, and the others have no known cause. The sample table records approximately 150,000 clones; around 79% of these occur just once. Clones ranked in the top ten supply around 3% of the sample. The sequenced sample was PBMCs. These receptors originate from a middle-aged woman in good health and CMV-seropositive.

As to this clone: Sequence at one end of the junction differs from germline and may be a read error. The chain links TRBV10-3 to TRBJ1-2; D gene ambiguous. The CDR3 contains 13 residues. CDR1 is ENHRY and CDR2 is SYGVKD in the germline V gene. The CDR3 sequence: CVISEIQTYGYTF. The DNA for the CDR3 is TGTGTCATCAGTGAGATACAGACCTATGGCTACACCTTC.

This chain uses TRBV30 with TRBJ1-2, with 9 bases matching TRBD1. The CDR3 covers 15 residues. Per germline, CDR1 GTSNPN and CDR2 SVGIG (reference sequence). V dropped 2 bases and J dropped 4; count of bases not matched to a gene: 8. In nucleotides, the CDR3 is TGTGCCTGGAGTATACAGGGGGCCCCTTCCTATGGCTACACCTTC. It encodes CAWSIQGAPSYGYTF.

The rearrangement uses TRBV6-5 and TRBJ1-6; D remains unclear. This CDR3 has 12 residues. Germline loops: CDR1 MNHEY, CDR2 SVGAGI. Trimming pared 8 bases from V and 6 bases from J, leaving 8 bases between. The CDR3 region is CASGPPNSPLHF. The CDR3 nucleotides are TGTGCCAGCGGGCCCCCTAATTCACCCCTCCACTTT.

V gene TRBV5-1 combines with J gene TRBJ1-3; D is unclear. CDR1 is SGHRS and CDR2 is YFSETQ in the germline V gene. Trimming took off 0 bases at V and 0 bases at J, with 13 bases between the two ends. The CDR3 has 17 amino acids. The CDR3 sequence is CASSLDGRDISGNTIYF. The CDR3 DNA reads as TGCGCCAGCAGCTTGGATGGGCGGGATATCTCTGGAAACACCATATATTTT.

This clone has a handful of counts. The chain carries TRBV10-2 and TRBJ2-3; 8 bases agree with TRBD2. The ends lost 6 bases at V and 6 bases at J; junction bases unmatched: 8. CDR1 is WSHSY, CDR2 SAAADI, per germline. The CDR3 totals 14 residues. The CDR3 protein is CASSDLTSADTQYF. As DNA, the CDR3 is TGCGCCAGCAGCGATCTGACTAGCGCGGATACGCAGTATTTT.

DNA for the CDR3: TGTGCCAGCAGCTTAAGGGGGGGAGATACGCAGTATTTT. This encodes CASSLRGGDTQYF. This chain connects TRBV7-2 to TRBJ2-3; D may be TRBD2 (7 bases). The V gene lost 2 bases and the J gene lost 5 bases, with 8 bases spanning the gap. This CDR3 has 13 amino acids. The germline V gene encodes CDR1 SGHTA and CDR2 FQGNSA.

The chain combines TRBV7-2 with TRBJ1-3, with D perhaps TRBD1 (5 bases). The germline V gene encodes CDR1 SGHTA and CDR2 FQGNSA. The V end lost 4 bases, the J end lost 1 base, and 14 bases lay between the germline ends. The CDR3 is 16 residues long. The CDR3 sequence is CASSWQDNRSGNTIYF. The CDR3 DNA sequence: TGTGCCAGCAGCTGGCAGGACAATCGATCTGGAAACACCATATATTTT.

The rearrangement uses TRBV5-6 and TRBJ2-3; D perhaps matches TRBD1 (5 bases). Between the trimmed V and J ends, which lost 0 bases and 6 bases, there was a span of 5 bases. Germline CDR1 SGHDT, CDR2 YYEEEE. This CDR3 has 12 residues. The CDR3 bases are TGTGCCAGCAGCTTGGAGGGGGATACGCAGTATTTT. The encoded protein is CASSLEGDTQYF.